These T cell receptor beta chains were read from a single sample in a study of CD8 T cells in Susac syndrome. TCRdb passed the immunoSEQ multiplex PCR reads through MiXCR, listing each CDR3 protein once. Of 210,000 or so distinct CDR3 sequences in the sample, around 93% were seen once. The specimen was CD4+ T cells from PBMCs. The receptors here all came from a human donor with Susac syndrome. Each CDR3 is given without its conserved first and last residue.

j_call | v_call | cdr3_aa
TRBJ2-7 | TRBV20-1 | SGGRSGGPSAGEQY
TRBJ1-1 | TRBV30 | AWKTGTQAF
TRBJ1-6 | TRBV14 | ASSVGAPGSPLH
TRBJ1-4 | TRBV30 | AWSEGQNEKLF
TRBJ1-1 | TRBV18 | ASSPSRVGAF
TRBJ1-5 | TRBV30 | AWASGGGEPQH
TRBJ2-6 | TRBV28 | ASREGGGGANVLT
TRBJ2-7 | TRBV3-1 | ASSQVRDYEQY
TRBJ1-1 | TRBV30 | AWIQHTEAF
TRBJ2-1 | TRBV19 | ASSIQGGNNEQF
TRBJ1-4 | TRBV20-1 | SARSRVVKGKLF
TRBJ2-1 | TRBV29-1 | SERASGGALNEQF
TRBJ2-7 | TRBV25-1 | ASSEPTGARGYEQY
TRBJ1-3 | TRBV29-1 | SSRTGPDTIY
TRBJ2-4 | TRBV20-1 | SAREDLAKNIQY
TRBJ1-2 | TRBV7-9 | ASSLPRDINYGYT
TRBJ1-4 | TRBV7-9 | ALSRGATNEKLF
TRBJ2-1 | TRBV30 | AWSAGLGGNEQF
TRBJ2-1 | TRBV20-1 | SARDLGKGQF
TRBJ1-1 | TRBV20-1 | SASSRTEAF
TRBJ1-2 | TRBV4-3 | ASSRGTGGDYGYT
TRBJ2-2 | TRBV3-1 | ASRRAQGGTGELF
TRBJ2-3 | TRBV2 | ASTEGTDTQY
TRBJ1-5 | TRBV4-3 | ASSQEINSNQPQH
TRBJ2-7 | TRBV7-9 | ASSLTDPQGLGEQY
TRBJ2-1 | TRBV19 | ASSQDSSYNEQF
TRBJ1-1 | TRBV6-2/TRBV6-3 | ASGGAVRTTEAF
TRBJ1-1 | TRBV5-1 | ASSLTGEVAF
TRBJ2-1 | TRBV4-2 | ASSQDISGGAGNEQF
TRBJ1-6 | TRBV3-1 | ASSPNRNSPLH
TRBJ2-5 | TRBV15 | ATSRHGTGDLQETQY
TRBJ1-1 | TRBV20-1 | RPGTVMNTEAF
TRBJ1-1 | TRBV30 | AWSPGRVNTEAF
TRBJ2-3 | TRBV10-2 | ASSAGQGADTQY
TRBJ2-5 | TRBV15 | ATSRDLRGGDQETQY
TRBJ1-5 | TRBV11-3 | ASSRDGQPQH
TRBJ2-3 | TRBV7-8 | ASSLALASGGTSTDTQY
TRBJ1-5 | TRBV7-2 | ASSLASGQGQPQH
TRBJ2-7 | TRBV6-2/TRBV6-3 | ASSYPTSAFYEQY
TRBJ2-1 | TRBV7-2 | ASSFRAGDTYNEQF
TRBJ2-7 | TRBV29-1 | SVEGPYEQY
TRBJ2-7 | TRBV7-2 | ASSLRTSGGIADEQY
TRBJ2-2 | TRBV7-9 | ACPRREGTGELF
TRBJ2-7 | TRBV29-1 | SVGTRDRSYEQY
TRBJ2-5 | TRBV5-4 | ASSLPSLETQY
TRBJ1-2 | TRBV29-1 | SVAGQGLVGYT
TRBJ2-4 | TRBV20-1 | SASPLSQKKNIQY
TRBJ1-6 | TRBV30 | AWSIDQRYNSPLH
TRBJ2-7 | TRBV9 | ASSVEPGNEQY
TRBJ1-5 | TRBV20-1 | SARGPAGTATRQPQH
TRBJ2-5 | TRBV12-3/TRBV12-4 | ASSEWRSTSQETQY
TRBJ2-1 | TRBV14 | ASSTSLLAGYYNEQF
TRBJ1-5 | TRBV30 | AWSVRTGRDQPQH
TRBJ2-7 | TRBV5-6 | ASRRKY
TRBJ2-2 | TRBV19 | ASSSFGGLASIGELF
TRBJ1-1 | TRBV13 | ASSLEARGLNTEAF